The 15 T cell receptor beta chains below come from one sample, sequenced in a study of CD8+ T cells in alopecia areata (dated by TCRdb to the late 2010s). Receptor amplification or capture employed the immunoSEQ multiplex PCR assay. RNA was extracted from all samples and reverse transcribed into cDNA as template for TCR sequencing. TCRdb stores this immuneACCESS table with in-frame sequences only. Part of the clones is absent; in the studies checked, under half of the shortfall reflects unresolved V genes, and no reason is known for the rest. The data for this sample show about 300,000 clones, each detected more than once. About 1.2% of the sample is in the top ten clones. Cells from pooled mouse cutaneous lymph nodes were stained for CD4, CD8alpha, NKG2D, NKG2ACE and other markers and then sorted on a BD Influx. The sample taken for sequencing was CD4+ T cells sorted from a lymph node. The receptors shown here come from a C3H/HeJ mouse with alopecia areata. The MHC haplotype carried by mice of this strain is H2-k.

This clone has just a few counts. Mouse gene names and germline throughout. The read finishes 4 residues shy of the CDR3 end, and the germline J gene is used to complete it. This chain connects TRBV19 to TRBJ2-3; tentative D call: TRBD1 (6 bases). Trimming took 3 bases from V and 0 from J, leaving 11 bases between them. This CDR3 has 15 residues. From germline, CDR1 is FNHDT and CDR2 SITEND (reference sequence). This CDR3 is CASSRDIPSAETLYF. The DNA read from the CDR3 is TGTGCCAGCAGTAGGGACATACCTAGTGCAGAA.

In its sample, this clone was seen a few times. Genes here carry mouse names. The CDR3 extends 4 residues past the end of the read, so its final part is completed from the germline J gene. The chain employs TRBV5 and TRBJ1-2, with a possible D match to TRBD1 (6 bases). The germline gives CDR1 LGHNA, CDR2 YNLKQL (reference sequence). The CDR3 runs to 16 residues. V lost 0 bases and J lost 0, with 11 bases in between. The CDR3 here is CASSQDPDRANSDYTF. The covered CDR3 bases are TGTGCCAGCAGCCAAGATCCGGACAGAGCAAACTCC.

As for this clone: Genes here carry mouse names. The read ends 4 residues shy of where the CDR3 ends; the end is completed using the germline J gene. The chain employs TRBV19 and TRBJ2-3, with TRBD1 matching 9 bases. Germline trimming cut 6 bases from V and 1 base from J; bases unmatched to any gene: 6. Germline lookup yields CDR1 FNHDT and CDR2 SITEND (reference sequence). CDR3 size: 15 residues. The sequenced part of the CDR3 DNA is TGTGCCAGCACCCCGGGACAGGGTGGTGCAGAA. This encodes CASTPGQGGAE. The whole CDR3 sequence is CASTPGQGGAETLYF.

This clone was counted a few times. Gene labels here are mouse ones. The read ends 4 residues before the CDR3 terminus; that terminus is restored from the germline J gene. Other DNA sequences in this specimen translate into the identical CDR3. The rearrangement uses TRBV19 and TRBJ2-1, with 9 bases lining up with TRBD2. The length of the CDR3 is 14 residues. Germline CDR1 FNHDT, CDR2 SITEND (reference sequence). V lost 4 bases to trimming and J lost 4 bases; unmatched junction nucleotides: 3. The CDR3 DNA, read in part, is TGTGCCAGCAGTGCCGGGACTGGGTATGCT. Its translation: CASSAGTGYA. The whole CDR3 protein is CASSAGTGYAEQFF. The variable domain in full, with the rest retrieved from reference TRBV19 and TRBJ2-1, is GGIITQTPKFLIGQEGQKLTLKCQQNFNHDTMYWYRQDSGKGLRLIYYSITENDLQKGDLSEGYDASREKKSSFSLTVTSAQKNEMAVFLCASSAGTGYAEQFFGPGTRLTVL.

Comments on this clone: Here the gene names and germline are mouse. With the read ending 4 residues before the CDR3 end, the germline J gene is used to fill in that end. V is TRBV2 and J is TRBJ2-2; a weak D match, TRBD1 (6 bases). The CDR3 runs 16 residues. Germline loops: CDR1 LGHNA, CDR2 YSYQKL. The germline V and J ends were trimmed by 0 bases and 0 bases, with 8 bases remaining between them. The CDR3 DNA, read in part, is TGTGCCAGCAGCCAAGAGGGACACTCAAACACCGGG. Its protein product is CASSQEGHSNTG. The full CDR3 is CASSQEGHSNTGQLYF. Supplemented by reference TRBV2 and TRBJ2-2, the full variable domain reads DPKIIQKPKYLVAVTGSEKILICEQYLGHNAMYWYRQSAKKPLEFMFSYSYQKLMDNQTASSRFQPQSSKKNHLDLQITALKPDDSATYFCASSQEGHSNTGQLYFGEGSKLTVL.

This clone was observed a few times. The gene symbols are mouse symbols. The read comes to an end 4 residues before the CDR3 does, leaving the germline J gene to fill in the end. The chain carries TRBV19 and TRBJ2-1; 11 nucleotides match TRBD2. The CDR3 runs to 15 residues. Germline V lookup: CDR1 FNHDT, CDR2 SITEND (reference sequence). Losses at the gene ends were 4 bases for V and 3 bases for J; bases not matched to a gene: 3. The covered CDR3 bases are TGTGCCAGCAGTGGGGACTGGGGGTTCTATGCT. This gives the protein CASSGDWGFYA. The CDR3 in its entirety is CASSGDWGFYAEQFF.

This clone was recorded many times. Germline and genes here are mouse. The read gets to within 4 residues of the CDR3 end, and the germline J gene fills in the rest. The chain employs TRBV12-1 and TRBJ1-2, with D uncertain. Germline CDR1 is SGHSN and CDR2 is HYEKVE. Trimming pared 0 bases from V and 0 bases from J, leaving 10 bases between. The CDR3 is 15 amino acids. CDR3 loop: CASSLVTNTNSDYTF. CDR3 DNA, as far as it was read: TGTGCCAGCTCTCTCGTCACAAACACAAACTCC.

A note on this clone: Mouse gene names apply. The sequence runs out 3 residues before the end of the CDR3; the remainder is reconstructed from the germline J gene. The chain combines TRBV31 with TRBJ1-6; 8 bases fit TRBD1. TRBJ1-6 qualifies as an ORF whose function is uncertain. The CDR3 spans 16 residues. CDR1 is GKSSPN and CDR2 is SITVG in the germline V gene. V trimming: 2 bases; J trimming: 0 bases; junction bases outside the gene matches: 3. The DNA read from the CDR3 is TGTGCCTGGAGTAGGACAGGGAATTCCTATAATTCGCCC. This encodes CAWSRTGNSYNSP. The whole CDR3 protein is CAWSRTGNSYNSPLYF.

With regard to this clone: The gene names given are mouse names. From the germline J gene comes the end of the CDR3, since the read stops 4 residues before it. The chain uses TRBV13-2 and TRBJ2-3; 8 nucleotides line up with TRBD1. CDR1 NNHNN and CDR2 SYGAGS come from the germline V gene (reference sequence). Trimming at V came to 5 bases and at J to 2 bases, leaving 1 base not matched to a gene. The CDR3 consists of 13 residues. CDR3 loop: CASGQGAAETLYF. The covered CDR3 bases are TGTGCCAGCGGGCAGGGGGCTGCAGAA.

As concerns this clone: Gene names and germline refer to mouse. The read terminates 4 residues ahead of where the CDR3 ends, so the germline J gene completes it. The chain couples TRBV29 to TRBJ1-2; 11 positions agree with TRBD1. Germline CDR1 is MSHET and CDR2 is SYDVDS. The length of the CDR3 is 14 residues. V was clipped by 7 bases and J by 4 bases; unmatched bases: 5. Incomplete CDR3 DNA: TGTGCTAGCACTCCCGGGACAGGGGGCTCC. Translated, it gives CASTPGTGGS. The full CDR3 protein is CASTPGTGGSDYTF.

Turning to this clone: The gene names given are mouse names. The read comes to an end 4 residues before the CDR3 does, leaving the germline J gene to fill in the end. This chain links TRBV14 with TRBJ2-5, with D perhaps matching TRBD2 (5 bases). The CDR3 totals 14 residues. Germline V CDR1 and CDR2: SGHDT, FRDEAV. With 1 base removed from V and 1 base from J, the gap between germline ends came to 7 bases. This chain's CDR3 is CASSFAWDQDTQYF. CDR3 bases read: TGTGCCAGCAGTTTCGCCTGGGACCAAGAC.

Concerning this clone itself: Mouse germline and gene names are used. Read coverage stops 4 residues before the CDR3 terminus; the germline J gene supplies the remainder. The V gene is TRBV19, the J gene TRBJ2-4; TRBD1 might be the D (5 bases). V lost 0 bases and J 0 bases, leaving 8 bases between the germline ends. CDR1 is FNHDT, CDR2 SITEND, per germline (reference sequence). This CDR3 comprises 15 residues. The DNA read from the CDR3 is TGTGCCAGCAGTATAGGGACATCTAGTCAAAAC. Its protein product is CASSIGTSSQN. The full-length CDR3 reads as CASSIGTSSQNTLYF.

A few counts support this clone. The gene names given are mouse names. Sequencing ends 4 residues short of the CDR3 end; the germline J gene provides the rest. The V and J genes are TRBV19 and TRBJ1-2, with 7 bases lining up with TRBD1. Trimming cost V 5 bases and J 3 bases; bases outside gene matches: 4. The germline V gene encodes CDR1 FNHDT and CDR2 SITEND (reference sequence). This CDR3 is 13 amino acids long. CDR3: CASRPTGDSDYTF. The part of the CDR3 DNA that was read is TGTGCCAGCAGGCCAACAGGGGACTCC.

This clone was seen more than once but under ten times. The listed genes are named as in mouse. The read gets to within 4 residues of the CDR3 end, and the germline J gene fills in the rest. The V call is TRBV17, the J call TRBJ2-1; D may be TRBD1 (6 bases). Deletions cut 5 bases from V and 4 bases from J, with 9 bases between. The CDR3 sequence is 13 residues long. CDR1 and CDR2 (germline): MNHDT, YYDKIL. The DNA read from the CDR3 is TGTGCTAGCAGTTTAGGACAGTATGCT. Its protein is CASSLGQYA. The full CDR3 protein reads CASSLGQYAEQFF.

This clone occurred a few times. The gene names here belong to mouse. Read sequence stops 4 residues before the CDR3 end, and the germline J gene provides the missing end. The rearrangement uses TRBV1 and TRBJ2-3, with D uncertain. CDR1 is NSQYPW, CDR2 LRSPGD, per germline (reference sequence). The CDR3 runs 16 residues. V lost 0 bases and J lost 0, with 10 bases in between. The CDR3 loop reads CTCSADRSTSAETLYF. CDR3 bases read: TGCACCTGCAGTGCAGATCGGTCAACTAGTGCAGAA.